Following are 2 T cell receptor beta chains from one sample sequenced in a study of blood T cell repertoires in COVID-19. TCRdb's copy holds only in-frame clones and misses some; the assay was immunoSEQ multiplex PCR. Found here are 60,000 to 65,000 clones, around 83% of them singletons; the top ten hold around 9.6%. Sequenced material: peripheral blood. Source of these receptors: a man aged 45-65 years with COVID-19, enrolled during active disease.

The rearrangement joins TRBV28 to TRBJ2-5; TRBD1 aligns across 10 bases. Trimming cost V 3 bases and J 5 bases; bases outside gene matches: 6. Germline-derived CDR1 and CDR2 are MDHEN and SYDVKM. The CDR3 is 15 residues long. CDR3 residues: CASSFRQGAWETQYF. CDR3 DNA: TGTGCCAGCAGTTTTAGACAGGGGGCTTGGGAGACCCAGTACTTC.

This clone was observed a few times. This rearrangement joins TRBV5-1 to TRBJ2-7; D may be TRBD2 (6 bases). The CDR3 extends over 15 amino acids. Germline lookup yields CDR1 SGHRS and CDR2 YFSETQ. Between the trimmed V and J ends, which lost 5 bases and 0 bases, there was a span of 15 bases. CDR3 nucleotides: TGCGCCAGCAGGAGTGGGACTTTTAGCTCCTACGAGCAGTACTTC. Its protein product is CASRSGTFSSYEQYF.